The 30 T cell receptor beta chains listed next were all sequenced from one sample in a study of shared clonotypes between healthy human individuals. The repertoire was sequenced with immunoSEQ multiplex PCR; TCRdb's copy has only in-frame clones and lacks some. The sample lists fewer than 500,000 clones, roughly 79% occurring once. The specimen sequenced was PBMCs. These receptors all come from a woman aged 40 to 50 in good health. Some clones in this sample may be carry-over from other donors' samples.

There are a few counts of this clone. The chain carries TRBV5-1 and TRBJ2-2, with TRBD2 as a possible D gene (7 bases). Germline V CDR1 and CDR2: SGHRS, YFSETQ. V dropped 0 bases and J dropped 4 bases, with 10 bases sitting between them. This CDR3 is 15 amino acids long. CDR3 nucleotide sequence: TGCGCCAGCAGCTTGGCTGGGGGGGCCACCGGGGAGCTGTTTTTT. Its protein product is CASSLAGGATGELFF. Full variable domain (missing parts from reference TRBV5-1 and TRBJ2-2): KAGVTQTPRYLIKTRGQQVTLSCSPISGHRSVSWYQQTPGQGLQFLFEYFSETQRNKGNFPGRFSGRQFSNSRSEMNVSTLELGDSALYLCASSLAGGATGELFFGEGSRLTVL.

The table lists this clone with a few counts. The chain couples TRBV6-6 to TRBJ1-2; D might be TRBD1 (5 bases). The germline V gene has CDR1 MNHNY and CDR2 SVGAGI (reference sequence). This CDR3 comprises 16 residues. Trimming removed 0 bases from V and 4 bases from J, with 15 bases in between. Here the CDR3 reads CASSYSTYRKPYGYTF. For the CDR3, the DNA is TGTGCCAGCAGTTACTCGACGTACAGGAAACCCTATGGCTACACCTTC.

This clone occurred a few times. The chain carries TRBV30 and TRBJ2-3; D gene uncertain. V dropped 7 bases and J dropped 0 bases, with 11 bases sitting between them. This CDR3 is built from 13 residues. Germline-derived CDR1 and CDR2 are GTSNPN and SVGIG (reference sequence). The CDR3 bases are TGTGCCTCCGAGCTTGTTAGCACAGATACGCAGTATTTT. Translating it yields CASELVSTDTQYF.

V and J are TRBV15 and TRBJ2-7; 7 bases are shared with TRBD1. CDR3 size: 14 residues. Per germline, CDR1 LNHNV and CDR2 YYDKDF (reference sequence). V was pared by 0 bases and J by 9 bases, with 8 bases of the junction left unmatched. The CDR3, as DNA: TGTGCCACCAGCAGAGATCGGCAGGGGGACATGCAGTACTTC. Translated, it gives CATSRDRQGDMQYF.

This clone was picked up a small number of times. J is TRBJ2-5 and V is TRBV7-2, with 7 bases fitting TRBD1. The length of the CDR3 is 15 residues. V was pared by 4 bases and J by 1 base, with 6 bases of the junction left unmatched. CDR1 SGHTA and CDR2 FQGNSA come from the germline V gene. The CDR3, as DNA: TGTGCCAGCAGCTGGCGACAGGGCCTCCAAGAGACCCAGTACTTC. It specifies CASSWRQGLQETQYF.

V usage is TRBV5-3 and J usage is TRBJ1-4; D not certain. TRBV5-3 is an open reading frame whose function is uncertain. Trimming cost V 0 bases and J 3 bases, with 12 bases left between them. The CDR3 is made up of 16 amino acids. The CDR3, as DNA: TGTGCCAGAAGCTTGGCCCCGAGGGCAGCTAATGAAAAACTGTTTTTT. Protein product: CARSLAPRAANEKLFF.

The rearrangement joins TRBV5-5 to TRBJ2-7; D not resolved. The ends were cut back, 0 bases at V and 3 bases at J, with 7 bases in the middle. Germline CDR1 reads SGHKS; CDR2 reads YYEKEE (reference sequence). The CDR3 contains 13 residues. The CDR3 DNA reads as TGTGCCAGCAGCTTGGACGAAAGCTACGAGCAGTACTTC. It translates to CASSLDESYEQYF.

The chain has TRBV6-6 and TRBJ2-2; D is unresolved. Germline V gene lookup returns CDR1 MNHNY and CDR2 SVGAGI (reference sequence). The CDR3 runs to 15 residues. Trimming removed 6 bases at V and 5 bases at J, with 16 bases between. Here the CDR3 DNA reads TGTGCCAGCAGCCCCGGTGTTGCGGTAACCGGGGAGCTGTTTTTT. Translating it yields CASSPGVAVTGELFF.

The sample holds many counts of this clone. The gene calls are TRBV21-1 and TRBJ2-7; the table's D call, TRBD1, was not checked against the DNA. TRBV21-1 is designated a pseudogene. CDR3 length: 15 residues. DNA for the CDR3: TGTGCCAGCGGGGCCCGGGACAGGGGGCGCTACGAGCAGTACTTC. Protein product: CASGARDRGRYEQYF.

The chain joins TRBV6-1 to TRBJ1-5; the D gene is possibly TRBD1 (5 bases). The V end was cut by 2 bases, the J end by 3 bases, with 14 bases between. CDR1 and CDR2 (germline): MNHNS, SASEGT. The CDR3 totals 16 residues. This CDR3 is CASSEQWAGHNQPQHF. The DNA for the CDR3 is TGTGCCAGCAGTGAACAATGGGCAGGGCACAATCAGCCCCAGCATTTT.

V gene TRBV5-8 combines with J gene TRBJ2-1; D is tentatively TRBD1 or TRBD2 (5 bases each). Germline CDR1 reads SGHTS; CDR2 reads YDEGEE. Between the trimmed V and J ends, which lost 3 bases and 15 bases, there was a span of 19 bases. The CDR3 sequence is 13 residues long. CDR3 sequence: CASSSYTIPGRFF. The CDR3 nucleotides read TGTGCCAGCAGCTCTTACACGATCCCGGGGCGGTTCTTC.

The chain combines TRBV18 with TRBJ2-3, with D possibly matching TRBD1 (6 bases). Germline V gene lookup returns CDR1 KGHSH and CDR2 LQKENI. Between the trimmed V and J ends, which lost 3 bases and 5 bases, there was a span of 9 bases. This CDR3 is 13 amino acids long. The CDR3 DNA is TGTGCCAGCTCACCGGGGGCAGTAGATACGCAGTATTTT. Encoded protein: CASSPGAVDTQYF.

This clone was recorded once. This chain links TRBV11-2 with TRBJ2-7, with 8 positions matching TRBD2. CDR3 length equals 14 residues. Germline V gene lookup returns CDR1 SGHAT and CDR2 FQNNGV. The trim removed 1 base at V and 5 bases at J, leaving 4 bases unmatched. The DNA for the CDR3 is TGTGCCAGCAGCTTAGTAGCGGGAAGGCACGAGCAGTACTTC. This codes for CASSLVAGRHEQYF.

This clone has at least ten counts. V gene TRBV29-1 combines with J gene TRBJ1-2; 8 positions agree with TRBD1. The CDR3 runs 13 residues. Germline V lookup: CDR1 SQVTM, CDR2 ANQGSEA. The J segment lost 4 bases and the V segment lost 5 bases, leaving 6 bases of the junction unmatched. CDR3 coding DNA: TGCAGCGTTACCTTAGACAGGGGCTATGGCTACACCTTC. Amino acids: CSVTLDRGYGYTF.

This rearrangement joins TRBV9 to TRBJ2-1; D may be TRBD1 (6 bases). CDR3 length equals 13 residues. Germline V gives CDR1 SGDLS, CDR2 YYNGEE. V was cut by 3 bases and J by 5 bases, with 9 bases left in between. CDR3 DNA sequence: TGTGCCAGCAGCGGGGGGACAAACAATGAGCAGTTCTTC. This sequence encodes CASSGGTNNEQFF.

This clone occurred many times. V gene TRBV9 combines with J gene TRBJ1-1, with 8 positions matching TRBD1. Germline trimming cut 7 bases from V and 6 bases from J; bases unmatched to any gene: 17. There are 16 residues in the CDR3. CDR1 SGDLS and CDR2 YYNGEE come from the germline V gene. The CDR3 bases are TGTGCCAGCTCCCCAGGGGGCAACCGGGGAGTAGCTGAAGCTTTCTTT. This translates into CASSPGGNRGVAEAFF.

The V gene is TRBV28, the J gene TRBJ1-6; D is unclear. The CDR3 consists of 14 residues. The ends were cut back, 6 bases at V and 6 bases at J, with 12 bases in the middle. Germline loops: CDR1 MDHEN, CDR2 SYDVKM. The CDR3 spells CASSLPGRNSPLHF. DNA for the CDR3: TGTGCCAGCAGCCTCCCGGGCCGTAATTCACCCCTCCACTTT. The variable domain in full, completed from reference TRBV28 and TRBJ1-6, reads DVKVTQSSRYLVKRTGEKVFLECVQDMDHENMFWYRQDPGLGLRLIYFSYDVKMKEKGDIPEGYSVSREKKERFSLILESASTNQTSMYLCASSLPGRNSPLHFGNGTRLTVT.

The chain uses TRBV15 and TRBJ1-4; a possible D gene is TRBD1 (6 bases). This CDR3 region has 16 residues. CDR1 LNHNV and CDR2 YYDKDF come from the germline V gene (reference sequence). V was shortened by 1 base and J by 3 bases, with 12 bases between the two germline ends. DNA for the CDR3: TGTGCCACCAGCAGAGTGGTAGGGGGATCTAATGAAAAACTGTTTTTT. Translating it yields CATSRVVGGSNEKLFF.

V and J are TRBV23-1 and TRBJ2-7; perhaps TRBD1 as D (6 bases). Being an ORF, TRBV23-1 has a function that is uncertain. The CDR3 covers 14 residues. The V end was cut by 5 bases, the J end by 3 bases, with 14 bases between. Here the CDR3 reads CASSTGTKNYEQYF. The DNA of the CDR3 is TGCGCCAGCAGTACCGGGACAAAGAACTACGAGCAGTACTTC.

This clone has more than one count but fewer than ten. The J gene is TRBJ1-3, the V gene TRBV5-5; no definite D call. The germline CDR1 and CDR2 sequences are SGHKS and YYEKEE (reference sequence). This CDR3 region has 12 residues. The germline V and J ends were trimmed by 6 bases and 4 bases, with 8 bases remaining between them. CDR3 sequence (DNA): TGTGCCAGCACCCGGGCGGGAAACACCATATATTTT. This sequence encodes CASTRAGNTIYF. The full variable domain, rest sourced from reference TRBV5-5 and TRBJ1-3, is DAGVTQSPTHLIKTRGQQVTLRCSPISGHKSVSWYQQVLGQGPQFIFQYYEKEERGRGNFPDRFSARQFPNYSSELNVNALLLGDSALYLCASTRAGNTIYFGEGSWLTVV.

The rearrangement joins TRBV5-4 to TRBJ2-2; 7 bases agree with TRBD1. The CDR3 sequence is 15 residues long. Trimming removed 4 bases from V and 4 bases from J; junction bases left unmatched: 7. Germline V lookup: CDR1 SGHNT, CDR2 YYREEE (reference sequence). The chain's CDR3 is CASSQGGVGTGELFF. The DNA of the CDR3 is TGTGCCAGCAGCCAAGGGGGCGTCGGCACCGGGGAGCTGTTTTTT.

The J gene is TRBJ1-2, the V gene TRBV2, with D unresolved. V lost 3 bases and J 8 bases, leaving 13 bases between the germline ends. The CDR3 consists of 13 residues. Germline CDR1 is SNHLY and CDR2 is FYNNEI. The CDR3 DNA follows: TGTGCCAGCAGTGAGGACGGACGCCCGGGCTACACCTTC. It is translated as CASSEDGRPGYTF.

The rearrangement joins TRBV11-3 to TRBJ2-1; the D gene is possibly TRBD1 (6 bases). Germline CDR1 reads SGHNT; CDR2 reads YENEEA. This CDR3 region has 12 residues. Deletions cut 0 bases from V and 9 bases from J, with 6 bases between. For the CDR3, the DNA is TGTGCCAGCAGCTTAGAGGACAGTGAGCAGTTCTTC. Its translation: CASSLEDSEQFF.

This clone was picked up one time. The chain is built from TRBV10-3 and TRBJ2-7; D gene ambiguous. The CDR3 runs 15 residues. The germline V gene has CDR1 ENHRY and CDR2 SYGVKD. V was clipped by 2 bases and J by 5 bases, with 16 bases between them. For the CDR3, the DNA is TGTGCCATCAGTGAGATGTTAGGTAGTTCCAACGAGCAGTACTTC. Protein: CAISEMLGSSNEQYF.

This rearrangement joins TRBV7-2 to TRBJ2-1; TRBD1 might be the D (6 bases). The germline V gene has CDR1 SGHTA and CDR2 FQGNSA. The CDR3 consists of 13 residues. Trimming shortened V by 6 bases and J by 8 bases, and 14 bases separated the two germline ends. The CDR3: CASRWDNSDEQFF. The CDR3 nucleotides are TGTGCCAGCAGGTGGGACAATTCGGATGAGCAGTTCTTC.

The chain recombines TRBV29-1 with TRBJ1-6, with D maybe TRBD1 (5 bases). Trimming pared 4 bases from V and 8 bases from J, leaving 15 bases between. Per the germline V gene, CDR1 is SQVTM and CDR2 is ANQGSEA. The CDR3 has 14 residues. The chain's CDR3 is CSVAGPTRDSPLHF. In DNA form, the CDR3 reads TGCAGCGTTGCGGGACCCACCCGTGATTCACCCCTCCACTTT.

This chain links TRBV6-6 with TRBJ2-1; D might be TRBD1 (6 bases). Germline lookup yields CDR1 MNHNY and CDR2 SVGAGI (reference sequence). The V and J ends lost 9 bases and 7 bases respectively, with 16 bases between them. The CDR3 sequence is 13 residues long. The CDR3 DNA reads TGTGCCAGTAAACAGGGCTTGAGGAATGAGCAGTTCTTC. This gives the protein CASKQGLRNEQFF.

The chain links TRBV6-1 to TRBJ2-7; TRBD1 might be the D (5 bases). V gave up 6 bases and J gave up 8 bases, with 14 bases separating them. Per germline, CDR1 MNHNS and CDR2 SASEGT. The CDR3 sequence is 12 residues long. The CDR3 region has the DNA TGTGCCAGCAGCCTTGACAGCCTAAAGCAGTACTTC. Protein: CASSLDSLKQYF.

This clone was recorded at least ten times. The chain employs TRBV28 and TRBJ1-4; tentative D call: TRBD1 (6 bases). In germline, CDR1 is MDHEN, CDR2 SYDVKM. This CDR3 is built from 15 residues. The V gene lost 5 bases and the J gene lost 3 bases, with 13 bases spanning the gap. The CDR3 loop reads CASSPATGSNEKLFF. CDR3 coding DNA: TGTGCCAGCAGTCCCGCGACAGGCTCTAATGAAAAACTGTTTTTT.

This CDR3 is CSVEEVTDTQYF. The CDR3 bases are TGCAGCGTTGAGGAGGTCACAGATACGCAGTATTTT. The chain combines TRBV29-1 with TRBJ2-3; maybe TRBD2 (5 bases). This CDR3 is built from 12 residues. The V end was cut by 3 bases, the J end by 2 bases, with 6 bases between. From germline, CDR1 is SQVTM and CDR2 ANQGSEA.